The 6 T cell receptor beta chains below come from one sample, sequenced in a study of blood T cell repertoires in COVID-19. Measured with immunoSEQ multiplex PCR; TCRdb has only the in-frame clones, and not every one. The sample lists under 150,000 clones, 79% occurring once. The specimen sequenced was peripheral blood. These receptor sequences come from a man aged 55 to 70 with acute or convalescent COVID-19.

This clone was seen a single time. The CDR3 is CASTTTRNTEAFF. In DNA form, the CDR3 reads TGTGCCAGCACGACAACGAGGAACACTGAAGCTTTCTTT. The chain carries TRBV5-6 and TRBJ1-1, with D uncertain. The V end lost 6 bases, the J end lost 1 base, and 10 bases lay between the germline ends. Germline CDR1 SGHDT, CDR2 YYEEEE. This CDR3 comprises 13 residues.

The chain uses TRBV5-1 and TRBJ2-7; a weak D match, TRBD2 (5 bases). CDR1 SGHRS and CDR2 YFSETQ come from the germline V gene. CDR3 length: 15 amino acids. V lost 1 base and J lost 3, with 14 bases in between. CDR3 in DNA: TGCGCCAGCAGCTTGAGCACCGCGGGCGGCTACGAGCAGTACTTC. Protein sequence: CASSLSTAGGYEQYF.

The rearrangement uses TRBV5-6 and TRBJ2-7, with 9 bases identical to TRBD2. The V and J ends lost 0 bases and 0 bases, in that order; junction bases with no gene match: 7. Germline V lookup: CDR1 SGHDT, CDR2 YYEEEE. The CDR3 has 17 residues. The CDR3 bases are TGTGCCAGCAGCTTGGTGCCTAGCGGGACCCACTCCTACGAGCAGTACTTC. Its protein is CASSLVPSGTHSYEQYF.

This clone has a single count. V usage is TRBV5-1 and J usage is TRBJ2-3; TRBD2 is a possible D gene (6 bases). This CDR3 region has 14 residues. The V and J ends lost 4 bases and 5 bases respectively, with 14 bases between them. The germline V gene encodes CDR1 SGHRS and CDR2 YFSETQ. The CDR3 sequence: CASSGDSFGDTQYF. The CDR3 DNA reads TGCGCCAGCAGCGGGGACTCCTTTGGAGATACGCAGTATTTT.

J is TRBJ2-7 and V is TRBV11-2; TRBD2 is a possible D gene (6 bases). The germline gives CDR1 SGHAT, CDR2 FQNNGV. This CDR3 region has 15 residues. V was shortened by 5 bases and J by 6 bases, with 20 bases between the two germline ends. The CDR3 reads CASSGGMGVAGEQYF. DNA for the CDR3: TGTGCCAGCAGCGGGGGGATGGGGGTAGCAGGCGAGCAGTACTTC.

The chain recombines TRBV5-1 with TRBJ1-2; D is undetermined. Germline assignment: CDR1 SGHRS and CDR2 YFSETQ. Trimming left V 0 bases short and J 7 bases short, with 19 bases between. This CDR3 has 16 amino acids. CDR3 loop: CASSLEVKQATSGYTF. CDR3 sequence (DNA): TGCGCCAGCAGCTTGGAAGTAAAGCAGGCCACTAGTGGCTACACCTTC. Filled out from reference TRBV5-1 and TRBJ1-2, the complete variable domain reads KAGVTQTPRYLIKTRGQQVTLSCSPISGHRSVSWYQQTPGQGLQFLFEYFSETQRNKGNFPGRFSGRQFSNSRSEMNVSTLELGDSALYLCASSLEVKQATSGYTFGSGTRLTVV.